This T cell receptor (beta chain) was sequenced in a study of cytomegalovirus exposure and HLA in healthy donors. The PCR was carried out with 60 Vbeta primers and 13 Jbeta primers. Produced via immunoSEQ multiplex PCR; TCRdb's table is partial and in-frame only. The data show more than 95,000 clones, approximately 78% seen once. Sequencing used PBMCs. The sequence was obtained from a man aged 35 to 55 in good health and CMV-seronegative.

CDR3 loop: CATLQGLNTEAFF. The CDR3 nucleotides read TGTGCCACTCTACAGGGGCTAAACACTGAAGCTTTCTTT. The J gene is TRBJ1-1, the V gene TRBV5-5, with 7 bases that match TRBD1. The V and J ends lost 9 bases and 2 bases, in that order; junction bases with no gene match: 7. The CDR3 spans 13 residues. Germline CDR1 and CDR2: SGHKS and YYEKEE (reference sequence).